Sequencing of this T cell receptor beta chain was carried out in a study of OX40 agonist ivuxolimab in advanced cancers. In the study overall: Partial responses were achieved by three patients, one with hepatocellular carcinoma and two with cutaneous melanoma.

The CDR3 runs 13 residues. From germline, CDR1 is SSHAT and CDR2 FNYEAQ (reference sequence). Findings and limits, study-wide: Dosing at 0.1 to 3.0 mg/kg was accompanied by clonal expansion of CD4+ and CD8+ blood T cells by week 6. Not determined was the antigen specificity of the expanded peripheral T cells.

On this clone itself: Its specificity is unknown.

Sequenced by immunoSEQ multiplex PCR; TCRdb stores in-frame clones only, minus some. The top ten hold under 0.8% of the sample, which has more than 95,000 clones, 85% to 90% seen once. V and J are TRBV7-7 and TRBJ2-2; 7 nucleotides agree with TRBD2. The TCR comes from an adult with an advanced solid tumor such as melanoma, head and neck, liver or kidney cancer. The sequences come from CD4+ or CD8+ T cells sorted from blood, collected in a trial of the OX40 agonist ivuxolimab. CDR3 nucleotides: TGTGCGGGGGGGTCCCCGAACACCGGGGAGCTGTTTTTT. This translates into CAGGSPNTGELFF.